The 25 T cell receptor beta chains given below trace back to one sample, sequenced in a study of cytomegalovirus exposure and HLA in healthy donors. The PCR was carried out with 60 Vbeta primers and 13 Jbeta primers. This table comes from immunoSEQ multiplex PCR, and its TCRdb copy is limited to in-frame clones, with some not included. Of roughly 6,100 clones listed, roughly 51% were seen once; the top ten hold 5.5% to 7.5%. Sequencing input: PBMCs. Receptors originate from a man aged 25-45 years in good health and CMV-seropositive.

This clone occurred a few times. J is TRBJ2-6 and V is TRBV29-1, with a weak D call TRBD1 (5 bases). The CDR3 extends over 15 amino acids. Trimming stripped 3 bases from V and 0 bases from J, with 9 bases between. CDR1 SQVTM and CDR2 ANQGSEA come from the germline V gene. CDR3: CSVDDSDSGANVLTF. The CDR3 DNA follows: TGCAGCGTTGACGACAGCGACTCTGGGGCCAACGTCCTGACTTTC.

The chain carries TRBV11-2 and TRBJ1-1; D unclear. Trimming shortened V by 3 bases and J by 8 bases, and 10 bases separated the two germline ends. The V gene's germline CDR1 is SGHAT and CDR2 FQNNGV. CDR3 length equals 12 residues. The CDR3 DNA is TGTGCCAGCAGCTTTTGGGAGGCAGAAGCTTTCTTT. As protein: CASSFWEAEAFF.

This clone showed up just a few times. The chain employs TRBV30 and TRBJ1-1; D uncertain. Germline loops: CDR1 GTSNPN, CDR2 SVGIG (reference sequence). The V end was cut by 3 bases, the J end by 2 bases, with 10 bases between. CDR3 length: 13 amino acids. CDR3 nucleotides: TGTGCCTGGAGAATCGAGGTTAACACTGAAGCTTTCTTT. This sequence encodes CAWRIEVNTEAFF. The full variable domain, in which reference TRBV30 and TRBJ1-1 provide the parts outside the CDR3, is SQTIHQWPATLVQPVGSPLSLECTVEGTSNPNLYWYRQAAGRGLQLLFYSVGIGQISSEVPQNLSASRPQDRQFILSSKKLLLSDSGFYLCAWRIEVNTEAFFGQGTRLTVV.

The V call is TRBV30, the J call TRBJ2-7, with 8 positions matching TRBD1. V lost 0 bases, J lost 9 bases, and 4 bases stayed unmatched. Germline V lookup: CDR1 GTSNPN, CDR2 SVGIG (reference sequence). CDR3 length: 12 amino acids. The CDR3 DNA is TGTGCCTGGAGTGTAGGACAGGGCCGGCAGTACTTC. Translated, it gives CAWSVGQGRQYF. The whole variable domain, filled in from reference TRBV30 and TRBJ2-7, reads SQTIHQWPATLVQPVGSPLSLECTVEGTSNPNLYWYRQAAGRGLQLLFYSVGIGQISSEVPQNLSASRPQDRQFILSSKKLLLSDSGFYLCAWSVGQGRQYFGPGTRLTVT.

This clone has just a few counts. In DNA form, the CDR3 reads TGTGCCAGCAGCCTAGACAGGAACACTGAAGCTTTCTTT. It encodes CASSLDRNTEAFF. The chain links TRBV7-2 to TRBJ1-1; D is perhaps TRBD1 (5 bases). V was clipped by 5 bases and J by 1 base, with 8 bases between them. This CDR3 is built from 13 residues. Germline V gene lookup returns CDR1 SGHTA and CDR2 FQGNSA.

The V and J genes are TRBV5-1 and TRBJ2-1; 9 nucleotides align to TRBD2. V was pared by 4 bases and J by 6 bases, with 5 bases of the junction left unmatched. The CDR3 runs to 14 residues. CDR1 and CDR2 from the germline V gene are SGHRS and YFSETQ. CDR3 residues: CASSPGLAPNEQFF. The CDR3 bases are TGCGCCAGCAGCCCGGGACTAGCCCCCAATGAGCAGTTCTTC.

This chain connects TRBV29-1 to TRBJ1-1; tentative D call: TRBD1 (5 bases). The germline CDR1 and CDR2 sequences are SQVTM and ANQGSEA. The CDR3 is 13 residues long. Trimming removed 5 bases from V and 4 bases from J, with 14 bases in between. The CDR3 bases are TGCAGCGTTAATTTGGGGCTCGGCACTGAAGCTTTCTTT. Protein product: CSVNLGLGTEAFF.

The chain couples TRBV27 to TRBJ2-7; D remains ambiguous. Germline CDR1 reads MNHEY; CDR2 reads SMNVEV (reference sequence). V lost 4 bases and J 3 bases, leaving 10 bases between the germline ends. The CDR3 is 13 residues long. CDR3 coding DNA: TGTGCCAGCAGTTCTGAGTCTAACTACGAGCAGTACTTC. Protein product: CASSSESNYEQYF.

This clone showed up just a few times. The V gene is TRBV5-1, the J gene TRBJ2-5; D is unresolved. Deletions cut 3 bases from V and 3 bases from J, with 3 bases between. The CDR3 length is 11 residues. The germline V gene has CDR1 SGHRS and CDR2 YFSETQ. The CDR3: CASSYKETQYF. CDR3 nucleotide sequence: TGCGCCAGCAGCTACAAAGAGACCCAGTACTTC. Full variable domain (missing parts from reference TRBV5-1 and TRBJ2-5): KAGVTQTPRYLIKTRGQQVTLSCSPISGHRSVSWYQQTPGQGLQFLFEYFSETQRNKGNFPGRFSGRQFSNSRSEMNVSTLELGDSALYLCASSYKETQYFGPGTRLLVL.

This clone was detected once. The V and J genes are TRBV7-2 and TRBJ1-6, with no clear D. This CDR3 comprises 11 residues. V was shortened by 4 bases and J by 15 bases, with 10 bases between the two germline ends. Germline assignment: CDR1 SGHTA and CDR2 FQGNSA. This CDR3 is CASSSPGDLHF. The CDR3 region has the DNA TGTGCCAGCAGCTCACCCGGGGACCTCCACTTT.

The chain joins TRBV6-5 to TRBJ2-7, with 7 bases fitting TRBD1. V shed 4 bases and J 3 bases; nucleotides not matched to a gene: 9. The CDR3 is 15 residues long. The germline V gene encodes CDR1 MNHEY and CDR2 SVGAGI. CDR3 sequence reads: CASSSPEQGLYEQYF. CDR3 nucleotides: TGTGCCAGCAGTTCCCCGGAACAGGGGCTCTACGAGCAGTACTTC.

This clone was observed a few times. The chain has TRBV5-1 and TRBJ1-4, with a weak D call TRBD1 (6 bases). Trimming pared 4 bases from V and 6 bases from J, leaving 10 bases between. CDR3 length: 13 residues. Germline CDR1 reads SGHRS; CDR2 reads YFSETQ. DNA of the CDR3: TGCGCCAGCAGCCAGGGGAGACATGAAAAACTGTTTTTT. It yields the protein CASSQGRHEKLFF.

The V and J genes are TRBV7-9 and TRBJ1-1, with D perhaps TRBD1 (6 bases). V was clipped by 5 bases and J by 1 base, with 11 bases between them. Germline values: CDR1 SEHNR, CDR2 FQNEAQ (reference sequence). This CDR3 region has 14 residues. CDR3 nucleotide sequence: TGTGCCAGCAGCCCCGGGACAACGAACACTGAAGCTTTCTTT. Residues: CASSPGTTNTEAFF.

A few counts support this clone. The chain uses TRBV11-2 and TRBJ2-7; D may be TRBD2 (5 bases). The CDR3 is 13 residues long. The V end lost 4 bases, the J end lost 3 bases, and 10 bases lay between the germline ends. Germline values: CDR1 SGHAT, CDR2 FQNNGV. This chain's CDR3 is CASSSPGFYEQYF. CDR3 nucleotide sequence: TGTGCCAGCAGCTCTCCGGGATTCTACGAGCAGTACTTC.

This clone was observed a single time. This sequence joins TRBV6-5 and TRBJ2-7; D may be TRBD2 (5 bases). Trimming shortened V by 2 bases and J by 0 bases, and 8 bases separated the two germline ends. CDR3 length: 14 amino acids. Germline CDR1 and CDR2: MNHEY and SVGAGI. The CDR3 DNA sequence: TGTGCCAGCAGTTACGGACTCGGCTCCTACGAGCAGTACTTC. Protein sequence: CASSYGLGSYEQYF.

The chain couples TRBV30 to TRBJ1-5; D is perhaps TRBD1 (5 bases). Germline lookup yields CDR1 GTSNPN and CDR2 SVGIG (reference sequence). This CDR3 contains 13 residues. Trimming shortened V by 5 bases and J by 6 bases, and 14 bases separated the two germline ends. The chain's CDR3 is CAWHGTWSQPQHF. CDR3 DNA sequence: TGTGCCTGGCACGGGACTTGGAGTCAGCCCCAGCATTTT.

The CDR3 loop is CASSQDQRAGRGWTQYF. Written as DNA, the CDR3 is TGCGCCAGCAGCCAAGATCAACGAGCGGGCAGGGGGTGGACGCAGTATTTT. J is TRBJ2-3 and V is TRBV4-1; D perhaps matches TRBD1 (7 bases). Trimming took off 0 bases at V and 9 bases at J, with 22 bases between the two ends. Germline CDR1 reads MGHRA; CDR2 reads YSYEKL. The CDR3 totals 17 residues.

V gene TRBV7-2 combines with J gene TRBJ1-4, with D possibly matching TRBD1 (6 bases). Germline loops: CDR1 SGHTA, CDR2 FQGNSA. The ends were cut back, 4 bases at V and 4 bases at J, with 10 bases in the middle. CDR3 length: 14 residues. CDR3 amino acids: CASSSTGFNEKLFF. The CDR3 coding sequence is TGTGCCAGCAGCTCCACAGGGTTTAATGAAAAACTGTTTTTT.

This clone ranks as large. The CDR3 loop is CAISDLERQETQYF. DNA for the CDR3: TGTGCCATCAGTGACCTGGAGAGACAAGAGACCCAGTACTTC. This chain links TRBV10-3 with TRBJ2-5; unclear D gene. In germline, CDR1 is ENHRY, CDR2 SYGVKD. CDR3 length: 14 residues. V was trimmed by 3 bases and J by 2 bases, leaving 10 bases between them.

The CDR3 loop is CAWTDSARNQPQHF. Here the CDR3 DNA reads TGTGCCTGGACAGACAGCGCAAGGAATCAGCCCCAGCATTTT. This chain links TRBV30 with TRBJ1-5; D possibly corresponds to TRBD1 (5 bases). Germline CDR1 and CDR2: GTSNPN and SVGIG (reference sequence). The CDR3 has 14 amino acids. Trimming shortened V by 4 bases and J by 4 bases, and 14 bases separated the two germline ends.

This sequence joins TRBV28 and TRBJ1-6; TRBD1 matches 9 bases. The CDR3 has 13 residues. V lost 10 bases to trimming and J lost 10 bases; unmatched junction nucleotides: 8. CDR1 and CDR2 from the germline V gene are MDHEN and SYDVKM. CDR3 coding DNA: TGTGCCACCCGGGACAGGGAATGGTCACCCCTCCACTTT. Translated: CATRDREWSPLHF.

This clone was seen only once. This chain joins TRBV5-1 and TRBJ2-1, with D uncertain. The CDR3 totals 13 residues. V was pared by 2 bases and J by 5 bases, with 8 bases between. Germline CDR1 and CDR2: SGHRS and YFSETQ. The CDR3 protein is CASSLRHNNEQFF. CDR3 coding DNA: TGCGCCAGCAGCTTAAGACACAACAATGAGCAGTTCTTC.

The CDR3 nucleotides are TGTGCCAGCAGTGAGGGGACATCTATCGATTCACCCCTCCACTTT. Amino acids: CASSEGTSIDSPLHF. The chain combines TRBV6-1 with TRBJ1-6, with a possible D match to TRBD1 (6 bases). This CDR3 has 15 residues. Trimming shortened V by 3 bases and J by 8 bases, and 14 bases separated the two germline ends. CDR1 is MNHNS, CDR2 SASEGT, per germline.

The chain has TRBV6-5 and TRBJ1-1; D possibly corresponds to TRBD1 (6 bases). The CDR3 contains 13 residues. CDR1 and CDR2 (germline): MNHEY, SVGAGI. V was clipped by 9 bases and J by 1 base, with 12 bases between them. The CDR3 bases are TGTGCCAGTCTCAGGGGTACGAACACTGAAGCTTTCTTT. Its translation is CASLRGTNTEAFF.

This clone showed up just a few times. The CDR3 DNA is TGTGCCAGCAGTGACGGGGGGGCCACAGATACGCAGTATTTT. Encoded protein: CASSDGGATDTQYF. The chain joins TRBV6-4 to TRBJ2-3, with D maybe TRBD2 (7 bases). This CDR3 contains 14 residues. The V end was cut by 2 bases, the J end by 2 bases, with 8 bases between. CDR1 and CDR2 from the germline V gene are MRHNA and SNTAGT.